This T cell receptor beta chain originates from a study of cytomegalovirus exposure and HLA in healthy donors. The wider study: Some 90 million unique TCRs from HLA-typed donors were held in an early data release.

On this clone itself: Its antigen is not known.

General study results and limits: Some V segments, TRBV6-2 and TRBV6-3 among them, were indistinguishable and were therefore excluded.

PCR involved 60 Vbeta and 13 Jbeta primers. The protocol was immunoSEQ multiplex PCR, while the TCRdb copy is restricted to in-frame clones and leaves out a portion. Of tens of thousands of clones listed, around 10% were seen once; the top ten hold around 24%. Trimming at V came to 6 bases and at J to 4 bases, leaving 2 bases not matched to a gene. The germline CDR1 and CDR2 sequences are SNHLY and FYNNEI. This CDR3 contains 13 residues. This rearrangement joins TRBV2 to TRBJ2-7; 11 nucleotides match TRBD1. The clonotype originates from a man between 60 and 70 years old in good health and CMV-seropositive. The sequenced sample was PBMCs. CDR3: CASRDRGLYEQYF. The CDR3 nucleotides read TGTGCCAGCAGGGACAGGGGGCTGTACGAGCAGTACTTC.